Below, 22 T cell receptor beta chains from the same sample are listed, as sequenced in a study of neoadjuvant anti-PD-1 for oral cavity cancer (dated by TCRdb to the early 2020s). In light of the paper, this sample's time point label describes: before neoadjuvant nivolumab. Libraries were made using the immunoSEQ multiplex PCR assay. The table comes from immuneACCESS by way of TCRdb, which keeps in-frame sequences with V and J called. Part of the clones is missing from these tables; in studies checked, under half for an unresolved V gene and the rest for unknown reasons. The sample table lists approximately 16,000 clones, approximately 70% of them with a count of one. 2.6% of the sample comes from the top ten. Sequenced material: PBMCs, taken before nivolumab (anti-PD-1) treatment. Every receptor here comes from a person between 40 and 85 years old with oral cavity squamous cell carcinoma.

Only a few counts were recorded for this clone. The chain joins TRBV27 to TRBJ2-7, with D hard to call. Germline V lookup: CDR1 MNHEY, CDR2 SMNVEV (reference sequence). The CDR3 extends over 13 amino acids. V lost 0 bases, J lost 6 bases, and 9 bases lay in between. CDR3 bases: TGTGCCAGCAGTTTATCTCCCAGCCCCGAGCAGTACTTC. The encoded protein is CASSLSPSPEQYF.

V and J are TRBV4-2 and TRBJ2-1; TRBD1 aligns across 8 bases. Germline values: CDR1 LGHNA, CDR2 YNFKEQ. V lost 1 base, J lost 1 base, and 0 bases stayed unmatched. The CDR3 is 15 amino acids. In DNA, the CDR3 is TGTGCCAGCAGCCAAGGGACAGGGTCCTACAATGAGCAGTTCTTC. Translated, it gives CASSQGTGSYNEQFF.

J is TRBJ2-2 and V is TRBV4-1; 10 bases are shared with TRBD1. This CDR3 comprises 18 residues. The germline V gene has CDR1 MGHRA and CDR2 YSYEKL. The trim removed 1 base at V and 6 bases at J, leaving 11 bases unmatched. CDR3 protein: CASSQAARDRGVSGELFF. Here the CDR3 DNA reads TGCGCCAGCAGCCAAGCGGCCCGGGACAGGGGAGTATCCGGGGAGCTGTTTTTT.

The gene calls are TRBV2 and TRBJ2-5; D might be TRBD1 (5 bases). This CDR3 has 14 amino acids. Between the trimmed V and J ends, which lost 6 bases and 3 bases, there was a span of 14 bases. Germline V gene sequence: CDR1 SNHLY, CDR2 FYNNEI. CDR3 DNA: TGTGCCAGCAGCCTTATAGGGGTCGAAGAGACCCAGTACTTC. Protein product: CASSLIGVEETQYF.

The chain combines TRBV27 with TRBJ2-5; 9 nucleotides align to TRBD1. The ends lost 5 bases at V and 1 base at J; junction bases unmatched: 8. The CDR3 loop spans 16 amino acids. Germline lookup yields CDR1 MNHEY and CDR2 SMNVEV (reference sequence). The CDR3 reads CASSIGTGSAQETQYF. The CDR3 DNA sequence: TGTGCCAGCAGTATAGGGACAGGGTCTGCCCAAGAGACCCAGTACTTC.

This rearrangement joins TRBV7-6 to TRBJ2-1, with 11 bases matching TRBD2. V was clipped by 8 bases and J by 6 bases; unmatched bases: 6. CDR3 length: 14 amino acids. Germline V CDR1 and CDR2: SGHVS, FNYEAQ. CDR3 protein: CASVAGGPSNEQFF. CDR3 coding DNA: TGTGCCAGCGTAGCGGGAGGGCCGAGCAATGAGCAGTTCTTC.

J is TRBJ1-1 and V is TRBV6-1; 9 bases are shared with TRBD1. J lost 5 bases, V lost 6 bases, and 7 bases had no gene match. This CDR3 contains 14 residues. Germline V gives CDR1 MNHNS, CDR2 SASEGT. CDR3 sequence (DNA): TGTGCCAGCAGCTCACAGGGGGCTGGGACTGAAGCTTTCTTT. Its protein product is CASSSQGAGTEAFF.

The CDR3 reads CASKPLGESMYF. CDR3 bases: TGTGCCAGCAAACCCTTGGGGGAGTCTATGTACTTC. This rearrangement joins TRBV7-8 to TRBJ2-7; D tentatively reads TRBD1 or TRBD2 (5 bases each). V was clipped by 7 bases and J by 12 bases, with 19 bases between them. This CDR3 region has 12 residues. The germline CDR1 and CDR2 sequences are SGHVS and FQNEAQ.

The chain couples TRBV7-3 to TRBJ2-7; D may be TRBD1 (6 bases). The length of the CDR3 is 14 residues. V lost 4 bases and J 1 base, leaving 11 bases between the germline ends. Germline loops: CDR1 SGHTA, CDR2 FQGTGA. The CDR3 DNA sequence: TGTGCCAGCAGCTCAGACAGGAATTCCTACGAGCAGTACTTC. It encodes CASSSDRNSYEQYF. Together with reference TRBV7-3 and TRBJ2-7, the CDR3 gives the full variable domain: GAGVSQTPSNKVTEKGKYVELRCDPISGHTALYWYRQSLGQGPEFLIYFQGTGAADDSGLPNDRFFAVRPEGSVSTLKIQRTERGDSAVYLCASSSDRNSYEQYFGPGTRLTVT.

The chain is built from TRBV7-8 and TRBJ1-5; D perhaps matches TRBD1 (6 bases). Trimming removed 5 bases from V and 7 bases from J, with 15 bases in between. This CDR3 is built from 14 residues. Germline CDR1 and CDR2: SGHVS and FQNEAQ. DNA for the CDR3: TGTGCCAGCAGCCAAGGGAGGGGGGACCAGCCCCAGCATTTT. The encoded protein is CASSQGRGDQPQHF.

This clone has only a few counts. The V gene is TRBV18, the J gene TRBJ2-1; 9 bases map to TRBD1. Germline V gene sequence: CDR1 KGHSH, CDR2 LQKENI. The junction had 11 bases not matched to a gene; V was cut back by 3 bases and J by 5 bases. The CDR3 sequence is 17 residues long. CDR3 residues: CASSPRDRDFGHNEQFF. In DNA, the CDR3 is TGTGCCAGCTCACCTAGGGACAGGGATTTTGGGCACAATGAGCAGTTCTTC.

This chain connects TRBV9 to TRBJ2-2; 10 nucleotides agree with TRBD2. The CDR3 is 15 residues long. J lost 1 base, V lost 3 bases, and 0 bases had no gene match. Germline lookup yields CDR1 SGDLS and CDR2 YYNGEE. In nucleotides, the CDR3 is TGTGCCAGCAGCGCTAGCGGGAGGAACACCGGGGAGCTGTTTTTT. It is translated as CASSASGRNTGELFF.

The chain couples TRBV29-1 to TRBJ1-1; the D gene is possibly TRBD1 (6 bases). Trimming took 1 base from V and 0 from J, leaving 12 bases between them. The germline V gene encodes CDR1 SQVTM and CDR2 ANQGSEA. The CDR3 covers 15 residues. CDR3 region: CSVEVRGQMNTEAFF. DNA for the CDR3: TGCAGCGTTGAAGTCAGGGGCCAAATGAACACTGAAGCTTTCTTT.

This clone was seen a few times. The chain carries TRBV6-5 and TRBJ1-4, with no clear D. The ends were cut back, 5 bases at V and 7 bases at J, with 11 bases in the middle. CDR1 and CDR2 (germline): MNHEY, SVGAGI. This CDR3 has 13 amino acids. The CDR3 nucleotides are TGTGCCAGCAGTCGGCAATTGGGTGAAAAACTGTTTTTT. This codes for CASSRQLGEKLFF.

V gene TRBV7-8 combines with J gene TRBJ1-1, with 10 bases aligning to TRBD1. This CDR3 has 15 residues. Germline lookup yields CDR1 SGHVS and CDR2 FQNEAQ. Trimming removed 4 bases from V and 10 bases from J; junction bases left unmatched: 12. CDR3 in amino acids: CASSSAYMGQGRAFF. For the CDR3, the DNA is TGTGCCAGCAGCTCGGCATATATGGGACAGGGGAGAGCTTTCTTT.

DNA for the CDR3: TGTGCCAGCAGCGATGGGGGGACAGGGACAGATACGCAGTATTTT. It encodes CASSDGGTGTDTQYF. The chain carries TRBV9 and TRBJ2-3; TRBD1 matches at 9 bases. CDR3 length: 15 residues. CDR1 and CDR2 (germline): SGDLS, YYNGEE. V shed 3 bases, J shed 3 bases, and the junction held 5 bases outside the gene matches.

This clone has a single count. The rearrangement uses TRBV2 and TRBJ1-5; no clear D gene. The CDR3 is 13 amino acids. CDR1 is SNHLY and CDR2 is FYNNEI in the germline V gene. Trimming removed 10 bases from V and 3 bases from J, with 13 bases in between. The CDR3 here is CATGPLPNQPQHF. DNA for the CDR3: TGTGCCACAGGACCCCTCCCCAATCAGCCCCAGCATTTT.

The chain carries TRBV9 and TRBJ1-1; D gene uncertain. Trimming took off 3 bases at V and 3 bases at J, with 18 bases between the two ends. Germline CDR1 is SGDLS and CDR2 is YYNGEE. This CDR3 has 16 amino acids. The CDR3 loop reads CASSGPLSSTHTEAFF. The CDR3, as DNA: TGTGCCAGCAGCGGGCCCCTATCGTCGACCCACACTGAAGCTTTCTTT. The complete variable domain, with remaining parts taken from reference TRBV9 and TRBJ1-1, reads DSGVTQTPKHLITATGQRVTLRCSPRSGDLSVYWYQQSLDQGLQFLIQYYNGEERAKGNILERFSAQQFPDLHSELNLSSLELGDSALYFCASSGPLSSTHTEAFFGQGTRLTVV.

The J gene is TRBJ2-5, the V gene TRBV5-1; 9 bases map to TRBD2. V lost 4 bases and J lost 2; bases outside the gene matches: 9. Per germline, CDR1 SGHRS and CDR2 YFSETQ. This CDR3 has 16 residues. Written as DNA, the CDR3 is TGCGCCAGCAGCGACTGGGGAGCGGGGGGACAAGAGACCCAGTACTTC. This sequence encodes CASSDWGAGGQETQYF.

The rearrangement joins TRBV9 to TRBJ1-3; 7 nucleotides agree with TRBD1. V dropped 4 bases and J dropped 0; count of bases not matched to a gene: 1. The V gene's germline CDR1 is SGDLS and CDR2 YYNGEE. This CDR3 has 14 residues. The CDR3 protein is CASSRDSSGNTIYF. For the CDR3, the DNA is TGTGCCAGCAGCAGGGACAGCTCTGGAAACACCATATATTTT.

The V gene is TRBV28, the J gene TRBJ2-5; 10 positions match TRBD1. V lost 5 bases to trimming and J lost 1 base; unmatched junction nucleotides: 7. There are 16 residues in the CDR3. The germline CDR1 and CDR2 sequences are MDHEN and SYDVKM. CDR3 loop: CASSPLGTGAQETQYF. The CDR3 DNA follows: TGTGCCAGCAGTCCCCTGGGGACAGGGGCCCAAGAGACCCAGTACTTC.

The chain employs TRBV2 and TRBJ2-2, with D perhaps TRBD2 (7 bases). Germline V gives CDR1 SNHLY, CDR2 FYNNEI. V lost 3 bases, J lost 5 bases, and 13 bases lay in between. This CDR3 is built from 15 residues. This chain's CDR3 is CASSDRGAETGELFF. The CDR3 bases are TGTGCCAGCAGTGATCGGGGGGCGGAAACCGGGGAGCTGTTTTTT.